A selection of T cell receptor beta chains follows, all from one sample in a study of blood T cell repertoires in COVID-19. TCRdb's table, derived via immunoSEQ multiplex PCR, lists solely in-frame clones and lacks some. The data show roughly 280,000 clones, 85% to 90% seen once. Sequenced: PBMCs or T cells enriched from blood (not recorded which). The receptors derive from a woman aged 55-70 years who had recovered from COVID-19. The CDR3 runs from the conserved cysteine through the conserved F or W. The D gene is left open where the match is weak. Rows may omit the clone size; those that give it use once, few, many or a size class.

cdr3_nt,cdr3_aa,j_call,d_call,clone_size,v_call
TGTGCCAGCAGTTTCGGACAGGACGCCTACGAGCAGTACTTC,CASSFGQDAYEQYF,TRBJ2-7,TRBD1,once,TRBV27
TGTGCCAGTAGTATACGGACTTGGGCTGAAGCTTTCTTT,CASSIRTWAEAFF,TRBJ1-1,.,.,TRBV19
TGCGCCAGCAGCAAAAACGAAGGAGGCTACGAGCAGTACTTC,CASSKNEGGYEQYF,TRBJ2-7,.,.,TRBV5-1
TGTGCCAGCAGACCCGGGAACACCGGGGAGCTGTTTTTT,CASRPGNTGELFF,TRBJ2-2,.,.,TRBV11-2
TGTGCCAGCAATTCGGACAGGGAAGCTTTCTTT,CASNSDREAFF,TRBJ1-1,TRBD1,.,TRBV28
TGTGCCAGCAGCATAAGCGGTTGCACAGATACGCAGTATTTT,CASSISGCTDTQYF,TRBJ2-3,.,.,TRBV21-1
TGCGCCAGCAGTGAGGGAGGCGGACTAGCGATAGATACGCAGTATTTT,CASSEGGGLAIDTQYF,TRBJ2-3,TRBD2,.,TRBV10-2
TGTGCCAGCAGCCAAGGTGGGGGGGGGCCGTGGGAGACCCAGTACTTC,CASSQGGGGPWETQYF,TRBJ2-5,.,.,TRBV3-1/TRBV3-2
TGCGCCAGCAGCCGGGGACTAGCGGGGGCCACAGATACGCAGTATTTT,CASSRGLAGATDTQYF,TRBJ2-3,TRBD2,.,TRBV5-1
TGTGCCATCAGTGAGCAGGGGCAGGGAGTAAATTCACCCCTCCACTTT,CAISEQGQGVNSPLHF,TRBJ1-6,.,.,TRBV10-3
TGCAGTGCTAGAGACTACACTGAAGCTTTCTTT,CSARDYTEAFF,TRBJ1-1,.,.,TRBV20-1
TGCGCCAGCAGTGAGTTAAGGGGTCAGCCCCAGCATTTT,CASSELRGQPQHF,TRBJ1-5,.,.,TRBV10-1
TGTGCCAGTAGTATCGGGCAGGGTTCCGGGACCCAGTACTTC,CASSIGQGSGTQYF,TRBJ2-5,.,.,TRBV19
TGTGCCAGCAGCCGAGACAGGGCAGCTAGCACAGATACGCAGTATTTT,CASSRDRAASTDTQYF,TRBJ2-3,TRBD1,.,TRBV7-3
TGCGCCAGCAGACGACCTGCAGCGGGAGGGCCGAACACCGGGGAGCTGTTTTTT,CASRRPAAGGPNTGELFF,TRBJ2-2,TRBD2,.,TRBV4-1
TGTGCCAGCTCACCAGGTTCGGACAGGAGCAATTCACCCCTCCACTTT,CASSPGSDRSNSPLHF,TRBJ1-6,TRBD1,.,TRBV18
TGCGCCAGCAGCTTGGACTCGCGGGAGGAGTATGAGCAGTTCTTC,CASSLDSREEYEQFF,TRBJ2-1,TRBD2,.,TRBV5-1
TGCGCCAGCAGCCAAGATACCGGGGTCTATGGCTACACCTTC,CASSQDTGVYGYTF,TRBJ1-2,.,few,TRBV4-1
TGTGCCAGTATGTATGTAGGGGGCACTGAAGCTTTCTTT,CASMYVGGTEAFF,TRBJ1-1,.,.,TRBV19
TGTGCCAGCAGTGCCGCCAATGAGGGATACGAGCAGTACTTC,CASSAANEGYEQYF,TRBJ2-7,.,.,TRBV28
TGTGCCAGCAGCTCATACTCCCGAGGCTACAATGAGCAGTTCTTC,CASSSYSRGYNEQFF,TRBJ2-1,.,few,TRBV7-9
TGTGCCAGCAGTGAATTCGCGGGGCGCACTGAAGCTTTCTTT,CASSEFAGRTEAFF,TRBJ1-1,.,.,TRBV6-1
TGTGCCAGCAGCCCCCCCGCGGGCAATACGCAGTATTTT,CASSPPAGNTQYF,TRBJ2-3,.,.,TRBV11-3
TGTGCCAGCGGCCGCGCGGGGGGGCGGGGAGAGACCCAGTACTTC,CASGRAGGRGETQYF,TRBJ2-5,TRBD2,.,TRBV27
TGCGCCAGCAGCTTTACGGACCCCGGAGGCGGGGAGCTGTTTTTT,CASSFTDPGGGELFF,TRBJ2-2,.,.,TRBV5-1
TGTGCCAGCAGCAGAGCGGACAATGAGCAGTTCTTC,CASSRADNEQFF,TRBJ2-1,.,.,TRBV11-3
TGTGCCAGCAGTCCCCGGAGGGCCTCAGATACGCAGTATTTT,CASSPRRASDTQYF,TRBJ2-3,.,.,TRBV6-2/TRBV6-3
TGTGCCAGCATCAGGGTTGGCGAGCAGTTCTTC,CASIRVGEQFF,TRBJ2-1,.,.,TRBV28
TGTGCCAGCAGCCCCAGCGGAGAAGGGAGCCCCCGCGAGCAGTACTTC,CASSPSGEGSPREQYF,TRBJ2-7,.,.,TRBV4-2
TGTGCCAGCGGTCCGGTGGGCACAGATACGCAGTATTTT,CASGPVGTDTQYF,TRBJ2-3,.,.,TRBV11-2
TGTGCCAGCAGCCAAGGGACTAGCGGCCTCAATGAGCAGTTCTTC,CASSQGTSGLNEQFF,TRBJ2-1,TRBD2,.,TRBV3-1/TRBV3-2
TGTGCCAGCAGCGTAGATAACGCCTTCCCTATAAAGTACCAAGAGACCCAGTACTTC,CASSVDNAFPIKYQETQYF,TRBJ2-5,.,.,TRBV9
TGTGCCAGCAGCGGTGCGGGGGGCGTTTCGTTCGAGCAGTACTTC,CASSGAGGVSFEQYF,TRBJ2-7,TRBD2,.,TRBV7-9
TGTGCCAGCAGGGCAGGGACAGGGGGAGTAGCCGGGGAGCTGTTTTTT,CASRAGTGGVAGELFF,TRBJ2-2,TRBD1,once,TRBV28
TGTGCCAGCAGCTTAGGCAGGCTCTATGGCTACACCTTC,CASSLGRLYGYTF,TRBJ1-2,.,.,TRBV7-9
TGTGCCAGCAGCTTGCAGGACTCCGGGGCGCAGTATTTT,CASSLQDSGAQYF,TRBJ2-3,.,.,TRBV5-4
TGTGCCAGCAGCCCTCGGACAGGGGAAAATTCACCCCTCCACTTT,CASSPRTGENSPLHF,TRBJ1-6,TRBD1,.,TRBV7-9
TGTGCCAGCAGCTTAGAGGTGGGGCAGGGGTATGGCTACACCTTC,CASSLEVGQGYGYTF,TRBJ1-2,.,.,TRBV11-2
TGCGCCAGCAACCCCGGGACAGGCTACTCTGGAAACACCATATATTTT,CASNPGTGYSGNTIYF,TRBJ1-3,TRBD1,.,TRBV5-1
TGTGCCAGCGCTGCGGGGGGCTACAATGAGCAGTTCTTC,CASAAGGYNEQFF,TRBJ2-1,TRBD2,.,TRBV2
TGTGCCAGCGGGGGACAGGGGATTTCTGGGGCCAACGTCCTGACTTTC,CASGGQGISGANVLTF,TRBJ2-6,TRBD1,.,TRBV14
TGCGCCAGCAGCCCCCCGCTAGCGAACACTGAAGCTTTCTTT,CASSPPLANTEAFF,TRBJ1-1,.,few,TRBV5-1
TGTGCCAGCTCACCACTCCCACAAGAGACCCAGTACTTC,CASSPLPQETQYF,TRBJ2-5,.,.,TRBV18
TGCAGTCCGAAGGGTAGAGCGGGGCAGTTCTTC,CSPKGRAGQFF,TRBJ2-1,.,.,TRBV20-1
TGTGCCAGCAGTCCGTCCCGGGACTTTTATAGCAATCAGCCCCAGCATTTT,CASSPSRDFYSNQPQHF,TRBJ1-5,.,few,TRBV28
TGTGCCAGTAGTATAGTTCAGTTGAATCAGCCCCAGCATTTT,CASSIVQLNQPQHF,TRBJ1-5,.,.,TRBV19
TGTGCCAGCAGTTTATCTAGGGGGCAAGAGACCCAGTACTTC,CASSLSRGQETQYF,TRBJ2-5,.,.,TRBV27
TGTGCCAGCAGACAACCCGGGACAGGGAAATCCGAAGCTTTCTTT,CASRQPGTGKSEAFF,TRBJ1-1,TRBD1,.,TRBV4-2
TGTGCCAGCAGTTACTCCACTAGCGGGAGGGGCCATGAGCAGTTCTTC,CASSYSTSGRGHEQFF,TRBJ2-1,TRBD2,.,TRBV6-5
TGCAGCGTTGGGGGAGGGACATACAATGAGCAGTTCTTC,CSVGGGTYNEQFF,TRBJ2-1,.,.,TRBV29-1
TGTGCCTGGAGTTATGACAGTAACTATGGCTACACCTTC,CAWSYDSNYGYTF,TRBJ1-2,.,.,TRBV30
TGCAGCGCGGCCCGGGACTCTAGCACAGATACGCAGTATTTT,CSAARDSSTDTQYF,TRBJ2-3,.,.,TRBV29-1
TGCAGCGTTGACGGGACTAGCGGGGTGAGCTCCTACAATGAGCAGTTCTTC,CSVDGTSGVSSYNEQFF,TRBJ2-1,TRBD2,.,TRBV29-1
TGTGCCAGCACCCTCGGGACAGGGACCACTGAAGCTTTCTTT,CASTLGTGTTEAFF,TRBJ1-1,TRBD1,.,TRBV5-4
TGCGCCAGCAGCCGAGTACACACAGGGAATGAAAAACTGTTTTTT,CASSRVHTGNEKLFF,TRBJ1-4,.,few,TRBV4-1
TGTGCCAGCAGGTCAGGACTAGCGGGGGTGGATGAGCAGTTCTTC,CASRSGLAGVDEQFF,TRBJ2-1,TRBD2,.,TRBV6-5
TGTGCCAGCAGTTGGACCAGGGGGACAGGGGGGCCCCGGCCCCAGCATTTT,CASSWTRGTGGPRPQHF,TRBJ1-5,TRBD1,.,TRBV28
TGTGCCAGTAGACAGCTGGATCAGCCCCAGCATTTT,CASRQLDQPQHF,TRBJ1-5,.,.,TRBV19